Presented here are 27 T cell receptor beta chains from one specimen sequenced in a study of T cells in localized non-small cell lung cancer (dated by TCRdb to the early 2020s). Library construction relied on the immunoSEQ multiplex PCR assay. TCRdb stores this immuneACCESS table with in-frame sequences only. Part of the clones is absent; in the studies checked, under half of the shortfall reflects unresolved V genes, and no reason is known for the rest. Across this sample there are tens of thousands of clones, with 70% to 80% seen only once. Of the sample, about a third falls within the top ten clones. The material was PBMCs, obtained before any cancer treatment. Source of these receptors: a woman aged 35-70 years with stage II squamous cell lung carcinoma.

The V gene is TRBV7-9, the J gene TRBJ1-5, with 8 bases matching TRBD1. This CDR3 spans 14 amino acids. The germline gives CDR1 SEHNR, CDR2 FQNEAQ (reference sequence). The ends lost 4 bases at V and 5 bases at J; junction bases unmatched: 4. CDR3 sequence: CASSSTGGYQPQHF. DNA for the CDR3: TGTGCCAGCAGCTCTACAGGGGGGTATCAGCCCCAGCATTTT. The complete variable domain, with remaining parts taken from reference TRBV7-9 and TRBJ1-5, reads DTGVSQNPRHKITKRGQNVTFRCDPISEHNRLYWYRQTLGQGPEFLTYFQNEAQLEKSRLLSDRFSAERPKGSFSTLEIQRTEQGDSAMYLCASSSTGGYQPQHFGDGTRLSIL.

This clone was counted a single time. The chain is built from TRBV4-3 and TRBJ2-3, with a tentative D call TRBD1 (6 bases). Germline values: CDR1 LGHNA, CDR2 YSLEER. V gave up 1 base and J gave up 4 bases, with 9 bases separating them. This CDR3 has 14 residues. The CDR3 DNA is TGCGCCAGCAGCCAAGTGGGGGCACCAGATACGCAGTATTTT. Amino acid sequence: CASSQVGAPDTQYF.

The chain has TRBV5-3 and TRBJ2-2; D is unclear. TRBV5-3 is filed as an ORF, its function uncertain. Deletions cut 0 bases from V and 4 bases from J, with 19 bases between. The CDR3 contains 18 residues. CDR3 in amino acids: CARSLGPGRTQATGELFF. DNA of the CDR3: TGTGCCAGAAGCTTGGGGCCAGGCCGAACCCAAGCCACCGGGGAGCTGTTTTTT.

This clone was seen ten or more times. The chain uses TRBV5-6 and TRBJ2-2; 8 bases are a match to TRBD1. V gave up 3 bases and J gave up 6 bases; unmatched junction bases: 7. The CDR3 has 15 residues. CDR1 SGHDT and CDR2 YYEEEE come from the germline V gene. The DNA for the CDR3 is TGTGCCAGCAGCTGGACAGGGAGCGGTCCCGGGGAGCTGTTTTTT. Translation gives CASSWTGSGPGELFF.

The chain combines TRBV5-4 with TRBJ1-1; a weak D match, TRBD1 (6 bases). The CDR3 is 15 residues long. Trimming left V 0 bases short and J 1 base short, with 10 bases between. Germline V gene data show CDR1 as SGHNT and CDR2 as YYREEE (reference sequence). This CDR3 reads CASSLGGQKNTEAFF. The CDR3 DNA follows: TGTGCCAGCAGCTTGGGGGGGCAGAAGAACACTGAAGCTTTCTTT. Together with reference TRBV5-4 and TRBJ1-1, the CDR3 gives the full variable domain: ETGVTQSPTHLIKTRGQQVTLRCSSQSGHNTVSWYQQALGQGPQFIFQYYREEENGRGNFPPRFSGLQFPNYSSELNVNALELDDSALYLCASSLGGQKNTEAFFGQGTRLTVV.

In this sample, this clone turned up once. The chain is built from TRBV27 and TRBJ2-5; weak D call: TRBD2 (6 bases). The germline V gene encodes CDR1 MNHEY and CDR2 SMNVEV (reference sequence). Deletions cut 8 bases from V and 5 bases from J, with 24 bases between. This CDR3 comprises 16 residues. CDR3 region: CASGSGDPRRLETQYF. In DNA, the CDR3 is TGTGCCAGCGGCTCGGGAGATCCGAGGAGACTTGAGACCCAGTACTTC.

DNA of the CDR3: TGTGCCATCGGACAGGGGGCTGCCTACGAGCAGTACGTC. This translates into CAIGQGAAYEQYV. The chain has TRBV10-3 and TRBJ2-7; TRBD1 aligns across 11 bases. The germline V gene has CDR1 ENHRY and CDR2 SYGVKD. The CDR3 loop spans 13 amino acids. Germline trimming cut 8 bases from V and 2 bases from J; bases unmatched to any gene: 2.

This clone has at least ten counts. Other nucleotide sequences from this sample produce the same CDR3. This rearrangement joins TRBV18 to TRBJ1-1; tentative D call: TRBD1 (6 bases). This CDR3 is 14 amino acids long. Trimming took 3 bases from V and 0 from J, leaving 8 bases between them. CDR1 is KGHSH, CDR2 LQKENI, per germline. CDR3 DNA sequence: TGTGCCAGCTCACCGGGGGGCATGAACACTGAAGCTTTCTTT. Amino acid sequence: CASSPGGMNTEAFF.

The CDR3, as DNA: TGTGCCAGCTCACCACCGGTTACTTCTAACACTGAAGCTTTCTTT. Amino acids: CASSPPVTSNTEAFF. The rearrangement uses TRBV18 and TRBJ1-1; the D is unclear. The CDR3 has 15 residues. Germline V lookup: CDR1 KGHSH, CDR2 LQKENI. V lost 0 bases to trimming and J lost 2 bases, with 10 bases between them.

The chain recombines TRBV27 with TRBJ2-3; D uncertain. The CDR3 totals 14 residues. Between the trimmed V and J ends, which lost 5 bases and 4 bases, there was a span of 13 bases. CDR1 and CDR2 (germline): MNHEY, SMNVEV (reference sequence). CDR3 bases: TGTGCCAGCAGTCCTCACTCCGGATCAGATACGCAGTATTTT. Translation: CASSPHSGSDTQYF.

The chain uses TRBV27 and TRBJ2-3, with 9 bases lining up with TRBD2. Germline loops: CDR1 MNHEY, CDR2 SMNVEV (reference sequence). V was clipped by 0 bases and J by 2 bases; unmatched bases: 0. This CDR3 is built from 15 residues. In DNA form, the CDR3 reads TGTGCCAGCAGTTTATCGGGACTAGCCACAGATACGCAGTATTTT. Translating it yields CASSLSGLATDTQYF.

This clone was detected only a few times. The chain carries TRBV20-1 and TRBJ2-1, with D unclear. The germline V and J ends were trimmed by 3 bases and 7 bases, with 4 bases remaining between them. The CDR3 contains 10 residues. Germline V gene sequence: CDR1 DFQATT, CDR2 SNEGSKA (reference sequence). CDR3: CSASFNEQFF. The CDR3 DNA follows: TGCAGTGCTAGTTTTAATGAGCAGTTCTTC.

This chain links TRBV5-1 with TRBJ1-1, with D hard to call. Germline values: CDR1 SGHRS, CDR2 YFSETQ. The CDR3 is made up of 13 amino acids. The V gene lost 4 bases and the J gene lost 3 bases, with 10 bases spanning the gap. CDR3 DNA sequence: TGCGCCAGCAGCGGGAAGGATGACACTGAAGCTTTCTTT. It is translated as CASSGKDDTEAFF.

This clone was recorded only once. The rearrangement links TRBV10-3 to TRBJ2-6, with D uncertain. Germline CDR1 ENHRY, CDR2 SYGVKD. CDR3 length: 14 residues. V dropped 3 bases and J dropped 2 bases, with 5 bases sitting between them. The CDR3 is CAISDLTGANVLTF. In DNA, the CDR3 is TGTGCCATCAGTGACTTAACTGGGGCCAACGTCCTGACTTTC.

The V call is TRBV5-6, the J call TRBJ2-3; tentatively, D is TRBD2 (6 bases). The CDR3 is 16 amino acids. In germline, CDR1 is SGHDT, CDR2 YYEEEE. The V end was cut by 4 bases, the J end by 0 bases, with 15 bases between. The CDR3 DNA reads TGTGCCAGCAGCCCTCCGGTTAGCGGTAGCACAGATACGCAGTATTTT. This sequence encodes CASSPPVSGSTDTQYF.

This chain joins TRBV6-5 and TRBJ2-1; 12 nucleotides align to TRBD2. With 9 bases clipped from V and 6 bases from J, the junction kept 3 bases outside the gene matches. This CDR3 comprises 13 residues. CDR1 and CDR2 from the germline V gene are MNHEY and SVGAGI. In DNA, the CDR3 is TGTGCCAGTGGACTAGCGGGGATCAATGAGCAGTTCTTC. Translation gives CASGLAGINEQFF.

The sample holds a few counts of this clone. The chain uses TRBV5-6 and TRBJ1-2; possible D gene TRBD1, 5 bases. This CDR3 is 15 amino acids long. Germline V lookup: CDR1 SGHDT, CDR2 YYEEEE. V was shortened by 0 bases and J by 3 bases, with 12 bases between the two germline ends. CDR3 residues: CASSLVRARHYGYTF. The CDR3 DNA sequence: TGTGCCAGCAGCTTGGTCAGGGCTCGGCACTATGGCTACACCTTC.

The chain uses TRBV7-8 and TRBJ2-1; 8 nucleotides align to TRBD2. Trimming took 1 base from V and 12 from J; bases not matched to a gene: 11. The CDR3 runs to 15 residues. Germline lookup yields CDR1 SGHVS and CDR2 FQNEAQ. Here the CDR3 DNA reads TGTGCCAGCAGCTTAGAAGCGGGGGCCCAGGAGGGGCAGTTCTTC. Its protein product is CASSLEAGAQEGQFF.

The chain couples TRBV2 to TRBJ2-2; D perhaps matches TRBD1 (6 bases). Germline CDR1 is SNHLY and CDR2 is FYNNEI. The CDR3 consists of 14 residues. Trimming cost V 7 bases and J 6 bases, with 15 bases left between them. The CDR3, as DNA: TGTGCCAGCATTATACAGGGTCTAGCCGGGGAGCTGTTTTTT. It encodes CASIIQGLAGELFF.

The V call is TRBV25-1, the J call TRBJ2-1; D is undetermined. This CDR3 comprises 14 residues. Germline-derived CDR1 and CDR2 are MGHDK and SYGVNS. Trimming pared 3 bases from V and 10 bases from J, leaving 16 bases between. CDR3 loop: CASSEPTRPWEQFF. The CDR3 DNA is TGTGCCAGCAGTGAGCCCACCCGGCCATGGGAGCAGTTCTTC.

This clone was counted once. The J gene is TRBJ1-5, the V gene TRBV19, with 7 bases identical to TRBD1. CDR3 length equals 17 residues. V dropped 1 base and J dropped 2; count of bases not matched to a gene: 8. Germline V gene sequence: CDR1 LNHDA, CDR2 SQIVND (reference sequence). For the CDR3, the DNA is TGTGCCAGTAGTATAGCCCCCGGACAGGCGGGCAATCAGCCCCAGCATTTT. Amino acid sequence: CASSIAPGQAGNQPQHF.

This clone showed up just once. The chain joins TRBV7-6 to TRBJ2-5; 7 bases fit TRBD2. This CDR3 is built from 13 residues. Germline V CDR1 and CDR2: SGHVS, FNYEAQ. V lost 3 bases, J lost 5 bases, and 3 bases stayed unmatched. CDR3 amino acids: CASSFAGVETQYF. The CDR3 region has the DNA TGTGCCAGCAGCTTCGCGGGAGTCGAGACCCAGTACTTC.

This sequence joins TRBV4-1 and TRBJ1-1; no clear D gene. The CDR3 has 15 amino acids. V shed 1 base and J shed 0 bases, with 9 bases lying between them. From germline, CDR1 is MGHRA and CDR2 YSYEKL. Written as DNA, the CDR3 is TGCGCCAGCAGCCAAGCCGGGATAATGAACACTGAAGCTTTCTTT. Translating it yields CASSQAGIMNTEAFF.

This clone was seen only once. The genes are TRBV6-4 and TRBJ2-2; the match to TRBD1 covers 9 bases. This CDR3 contains 15 residues. Germline trimming cut 5 bases from V and 0 bases from J; bases unmatched to any gene: 1. The germline V gene has CDR1 MRHNA and CDR2 SNTAGT. CDR3: CASSRDRANTGELFF. The DNA of the CDR3 is TGTGCCAGCAGTCGGGACAGGGCGAACACCGGGGAGCTGTTTTTT.

This chain connects TRBV9 to TRBJ1-3, with D perhaps TRBD1 (6 bases). This CDR3 is 14 amino acids long. Trimming shortened V by 0 bases and J by 4 bases, and 8 bases separated the two germline ends. Germline V gene data show CDR1 as SGDLS and CDR2 as YYNGEE. In nucleotides, the CDR3 is TGTGCCAGCAGCGTAGCAGGGGACGGAAACACCATATATTTT. Translating it yields CASSVAGDGNTIYF.

CDR3 in DNA: TGTGCCAGCAGTTCGCCGGGACTAGGGAATGAGCAGTTCTTC. Residues: CASSSPGLGNEQFF. The chain links TRBV28 to TRBJ2-1; TRBD2 matches at 8 bases. The trim removed 4 bases at V and 7 bases at J, leaving 6 bases unmatched. The germline CDR1 and CDR2 sequences are MDHEN and SYDVKM. This CDR3 comprises 14 residues.

The J gene is TRBJ2-5, the V gene TRBV7-2; TRBD1 agrees at 7 bases. Per germline, CDR1 SGHTA and CDR2 FQGNSA. The CDR3 length is 13 residues. After removal of 8 bases from V and 5 bases from J, the junction contained 8 bases not matched to a gene. The CDR3 spells CASVRGQGETQYF. As DNA, the CDR3 is TGTGCCAGCGTAAGGGGGCAGGGGGAGACCCAGTACTTC. The variable domain in full, with the rest retrieved from reference TRBV7-2 and TRBJ2-5, is GAGVSQSPSNKVTEKGKDVELRCDPISGHTALYWYRQSLGQGLEFLIYFQGNSAPDKSGLPSDRFSAERTGGSVSTLTIQRTQQEDSAVYLCASVRGQGETQYFGPGTRLLVL.